The 30 T cell receptor beta chains reported below all come from one sample, sequenced in a study of T cells in women clearing cervical HPV infection. The data were produced by immunoSEQ multiplex PCR, yet TCRdb's version contains in-frame clones alone and is incomplete. This table lists roughly 22,000 clones. The sequenced sample consisted of blood buffy coat. The receptor source for this set is a woman aged 18 to 69 with a cervical HPV16 infection that either progressed to CIN3+ or cleared (not recorded which).

About this clone: The read ends 3 residues shy of where the CDR3 ends; the end is completed using the germline J gene. V usage is TRBV30 and J usage is TRBJ1-2; tentative D call: TRBD1 (6 bases). V lost 0 bases to trimming and J lost 0 bases, with 11 bases between them. CDR1 is GTSNPN, CDR2 SVGIG, per germline (reference sequence). There are 15 residues in the CDR3. Partial CDR3 DNA: TGTGCCTGGAGTGTACTGAGGACAGCTAACTATGGC. Translation gives CAWSVLRTANYG. The full CDR3 protein is CAWSVLRTANYGYTF.

Concerning this clone itself: The sequence runs out 3 residues before the end of the CDR3; the remainder is reconstructed from the germline J gene. The chain carries TRBV2 and TRBJ2-1; 13 positions agree with TRBD2. This CDR3 has 15 amino acids. The germline gives CDR1 SNHLY, CDR2 FYNNEI. V trimming: 4 bases; J trimming: 7 bases; junction bases outside the gene matches: 4. CDR3 bases read: TGTGCCAGCAGTGGACTAGCGGGAGGTGATAATGAG. Translation gives CASSGLAGGDNE. The whole CDR3 is CASSGLAGGDNEQFF.

Remarks on this clone: The read terminates 3 residues before the CDR3 end, so the remaining end is supplied by the germline J gene. The J gene is TRBJ1-1, the V gene TRBV18; D gene unclear. The CDR3 runs 13 residues. Germline V gene lookup returns CDR1 KGHSH and CDR2 LQKENI. V was trimmed by 6 bases and J by 1 base, leaving 9 bases between them. The CDR3 here is CASSRLSNTEAFF. CDR3 bases read: TGTGCCAGCTCGCGACTGTCGAACACTGAA.

CDR3 protein: CASSFDRAPYNEQFF. The CDR3 bases that were read are TGTGCCAGCAGTTTCGACAGGGCCCCCTACAATGAG. The genes are TRBV2 and TRBJ2-1, with 7 nucleotides matching TRBD1. Read data end 3 residues before the CDR3 end; the end is taken from the germline J gene. The CDR3 has 15 residues. The V segment lost 5 bases and the J segment 2 bases; nucleotides outside the gene matches: 6. Germline CDR1 SNHLY, CDR2 FYNNEI.

Of note for this clone: The CDR3 goes on 3 residues after the read ends, and that part is filled in from the germline J gene. The chain carries TRBV7-9 and TRBJ1-5, with no clear D. The CDR3 is 12 residues long. Looked up from germline, CDR1 is SEHNR and CDR2 is FQNEAQ (reference sequence). The V and J ends lost 5 bases and 7 bases respectively, with 9 bases between them. CDR3 sequence: CASSNQEQPQHF. CDR3 bases read: TGTGCCAGCAGCAATCAGGAGCAGCCC.

Worth noting for this clone: Coverage ceases 3 residues before the CDR3 finishes, and the germline J gene fills in the end. V and J are TRBV2 and TRBJ1-5, with TRBD1 matching 7 bases. V was pared by 7 bases and J by 1 base, with 10 bases of the junction left unmatched. CDR3 length equals 16 residues. Germline V lookup: CDR1 SNHLY, CDR2 FYNNEI. The sequenced CDR3 bases are TGTGCCAGCAATATAGGAGGGGGCAGGAGCAATCAGCCC. Translated, it gives CASNIGGGRSNQP. The CDR3 in its entirety is CASNIGGGRSNQPQHF.

Comment on this clone: The read is 3 residues too short to cover the CDR3 end, so that end is filled in from the germline J gene. The chain uses TRBV7-9 and TRBJ1-3; 7 bases agree with TRBD1. CDR1 and CDR2 from the germline V gene are SEHNR and FQNEAQ (reference sequence). CDR3 length: 15 amino acids. The junction had 11 bases not matched to a gene; V was cut back by 3 bases and J by 9 bases. Incomplete CDR3 DNA: TGTGCCAGCAGCTTCACCCTGGGACAGACCCCCACC. It translates to CASSFTLGQTPT. From start to end, the CDR3 is CASSFTLGQTPTIYF.

Concerning this clone: The DNA ends 3 residues before the CDR3 does, and the rest of the CDR3 is filled in from the germline J gene. The chain joins TRBV2 to TRBJ2-7; 12 nucleotides line up with TRBD2. Germline CDR1 reads SNHLY; CDR2 reads FYNNEI. The V and J ends lost 6 bases and 4 bases, in that order; junction bases with no gene match: 7. CDR3 length: 15 amino acids. The DNA read from the CDR3 is TGTGCCAGCAGCCCTAGGACTAGCGGGAAATACGAG. It codes for CASSPRTSGKYE. The full CDR3 protein is CASSPRTSGKYEQYF.

A remark on this clone: The read comes to an end 3 residues before the CDR3 does, leaving the germline J gene to fill in the end. The rearrangement joins TRBV29-1 to TRBJ2-1, with 8 bases that match TRBD2. CDR1 and CDR2 (germline): SQVTM, ANQGSEA. Trimming cost V 6 bases and J 0 bases; bases outside gene matches: 7. The CDR3 length is 15 residues. CDR3 residues: CSVSKLADSYNEQFF. The sequenced CDR3 bases are TGCAGCGTCTCCAAACTAGCGGACTCCTACAATGAG.

Worth noting for this clone: The read ends 3 residues early relative to the CDR3; the germline J gene fills the gap. The rearrangement links TRBV10-3 to TRBJ2-3, with 7 bases identical to TRBD2. J gave up 6 bases and V 7 bases, and 7 bases lay outside the gene matches. This CDR3 comprises 13 residues. Germline V CDR1 and CDR2: ENHRY, SYGVKD. CDR3 amino acids: CAITPSGGDTQYF. CDR3 DNA, as far as it was read: TGTGCCATCACTCCTAGCGGAGGGGATACG.

A word on this clone: The observed sequence ends 3 residues before the CDR3 terminus, with the missing tail filled in from the germline J gene. V gene TRBV5-4 combines with J gene TRBJ2-3; a possible D gene is TRBD2 (7 bases). The CDR3 is 14 residues long. Germline CDR1 is SGHNT and CDR2 is YYREEE (reference sequence). V lost 3 bases and J 6 bases, leaving 14 bases between the germline ends. The chain's CDR3 is CASSSRSGGDTQYF. CDR3 DNA, as far as it was read: TGTGCCAGCAGCTCCCGGTCGGGGGGCGATACG.

About this clone itself: One junction end does not reproduce the germline sequence, and a read error may be involved. The read terminates 3 residues before the CDR3 end, so the remaining end is supplied by the germline J gene. This chain links TRBV4-2 with TRBJ1-1; TRBD1 agrees at 7 bases. CDR3 length equals 15 residues. The germline V gene encodes CDR1 LGHNA and CDR2 YNFKEQ. The CDR3 DNA, read in part, is TGCGCCAGCAGCCAAGAGCAGGGGGGGAACACTGAA. This encodes CASSQEQGGNTE. The entire CDR3 sequence reads CASSQEQGGNTEAFF.

On this clone itself: The CDR3 end lies 3 residues beyond the end of the read and is filled in from the germline J gene. This chain uses TRBV5-1 with TRBJ1-2; 7 bases agree with TRBD1. CDR3 size: 13 residues. Germline V CDR1 and CDR2: SGHRS, YFSETQ. Losses at the gene ends were 4 bases for V and 3 bases for J; bases not matched to a gene: 3. The CDR3 sequence: CASSPQGDYGYTF. The sequenced CDR3 bases are TGCGCCAGCAGCCCTCAGGGGGACTATGGC. The full variable domain, its missing parts supplied by reference TRBV5-1 and TRBJ1-2, is KAGVTQTPRYLIKTRGQQVTLSCSPISGHRSVSWYQQTPGQGLQFLFEYFSETQRNKGNFPGRFSGRQFSNSRSEMNVSTLELGDSALYLCASSPQGDYGYTFGSGTRLTVV.

A remark on this clone: The read comes to an end 3 residues before the CDR3 does, leaving the germline J gene to fill in the end. The chain joins TRBV10-3 to TRBJ2-2, with D maybe TRBD2 (6 bases). There are 20 residues in the CDR3. CDR1 and CDR2 (germline): ENHRY, SYGVKD. Trimming removed 4 bases at V and 6 bases at J, with 30 bases between. The covered CDR3 bases are TGTGCCATCAGTGTCCTCAAAATATGGTCAGGCGGGGCCGGAGCCGGGGAG. Translation gives CAISVLKIWSGGAGAGE. The entire CDR3 reads CAISVLKIWSGGAGAGELFF.

Of note for this clone: The observed sequence ends 3 residues before the CDR3 terminus, with the missing tail filled in from the germline J gene. The rearrangement uses TRBV2 and TRBJ1-2; D not certain. V lost 3 bases and J lost 0, with 8 bases in between. Germline V gene data show CDR1 as SNHLY and CDR2 as FYNNEI. The CDR3 spans 14 residues. This chain's CDR3 is CASSDGIPNYGYTF. Incomplete CDR3 DNA: TGTGCCAGCAGTGATGGCATTCCTAACTATGGC.

CDR3 residues: CASSLVSGHYNEQFF. CDR3 DNA (partial): TGTGCCAGCAGCTTAGTAAGTGGACACTACAATGAG. The J gene is TRBJ2-1, the V gene TRBV7-2; perhaps TRBD1 as D (5 bases). The CDR3 end falls 3 residues outside the read, so it is completed with the germline J gene. The CDR3 sequence is 15 residues long. Trimming took off 1 base at V and 3 bases at J, with 10 bases between the two ends. Germline lookup yields CDR1 SGHTA and CDR2 FQGNSA.

On this clone itself: The read halts 3 residues ahead of the CDR3 end, with the missing end drawn from the germline J gene. The rearrangement uses TRBV5-4 and TRBJ2-1, with 13 nucleotides matching TRBD2. There are 15 residues in the CDR3. V lost 5 bases to trimming and J lost 9 bases; unmatched junction nucleotides: 8. Germline assignment: CDR1 SGHNT and CDR2 YYREEE (reference sequence). The part of the CDR3 DNA that was read is TGTGCCAGCAGACCTGGACTAGCGGGAGATAGTGAG. This sequence encodes CASRPGLAGDSE. The complete CDR3 reads CASRPGLAGDSEQFF.

With respect to this clone: The DNA ends 3 residues before the CDR3 does, and the rest of the CDR3 is filled in from the germline J gene. The chain is built from TRBV20-1 and TRBJ2-2; maybe TRBD2 (6 bases). The germline V gene has CDR1 DFQATT and CDR2 SNEGSKA (reference sequence). V lost 6 bases and J lost 0, with 11 bases in between. CDR3 length equals 14 residues. CDR3 protein: CSARGLPNTGELFF. CDR3 DNA (partial): TGCAGTGCCCGAGGACTACCGAACACCGGGGAG.

As for this clone: The DNA ends 3 residues before the CDR3 does, and the rest of the CDR3 is filled in from the germline J gene. The rearrangement links TRBV7-2 to TRBJ1-2; possible D gene TRBD1, 5 bases. This CDR3 comprises 14 residues. Between the trimmed V and J ends, which lost 3 bases and 7 bases, there was a span of 15 bases. Germline CDR1 reads SGHTA; CDR2 reads FQGNSA. The DNA read from the CDR3 is TGTGCCAGCAGCTTCACCCTGGGGGGAAGTGGC. Encoded protein: CASSFTLGGSG. The full CDR3 protein reads CASSFTLGGSGYTF.

The CDR3 bases that were read are TGTGCCAGCAGTGAAGGGTGGTCGACTCCCAAGAACTATGGC. Protein: CASSEGWSTPKNYG. The full CDR3 is CASSEGWSTPKNYGYTF. This chain uses TRBV2 with TRBJ1-2; D is unclear. The read gets to within 3 residues of the CDR3 end, and the germline J gene fills in the rest. The CDR3 extends over 17 amino acids. The V end was cut by 1 base, the J end by 2 bases, with 17 bases between. Germline CDR1 is SNHLY and CDR2 is FYNNEI.

Points on this clone: The read terminates 3 residues before the CDR3 end, so the remaining end is supplied by the germline J gene. This chain uses TRBV5-5 with TRBJ1-2, with D maybe TRBD1 (6 bases). The CDR3 is made up of 15 amino acids. V was cut by 4 bases and J by 4 bases, with 17 bases left in between. Germline V CDR1 and CDR2: SGHKS, YYEKEE (reference sequence). CDR3 DNA (partial): TGTGCCAGCAGCCGGGAGGCTGGCAGGGGCTATGGC. Its translation: CASSREAGRGYG. The entire CDR3 sequence reads CASSREAGRGYGYTF.

About this clone: The DNA ends 3 residues before the CDR3 does, and the rest of the CDR3 is filled in from the germline J gene. This chain uses TRBV4-2 with TRBJ1-1, with 7 bases lining up with TRBD1. The trim removed 4 bases at V and 6 bases at J, leaving 8 bases unmatched. The CDR3 is 14 amino acids. Germline CDR1 reads LGHNA; CDR2 reads YNFKEQ. CDR3 bases read: TGTGCCAGCAGCCCCAGGGGGGATGACCCTGAA. It specifies CASSPRGDDPE. The complete CDR3 protein is CASSPRGDDPEAFF.

Notes on this clone: The read finishes 3 residues shy of the CDR3 end, and the germline J gene is used to complete it. The chain is built from TRBV11-2 and TRBJ1-1; D perhaps matches TRBD1 (5 bases). Germline CDR1 SGHAT, CDR2 FQNNGV. The CDR3 consists of 13 residues. Trimming shortened V by 3 bases and J by 1 base, and 6 bases separated the two germline ends. The CDR3 bases that were read are TGTGCCAGCAGCTTTCAGGGGAACACTGAA. Protein product: CASSFQGNTE. The whole CDR3 sequence is CASSFQGNTEAFF.

Details on this clone: The sequence runs out 3 residues before the end of the CDR3; the remainder is reconstructed from the germline J gene. V gene TRBV7-2 combines with J gene TRBJ2-2; D perhaps matches TRBD2 (5 bases). The CDR3 loop spans 13 amino acids. The germline V and J ends were trimmed by 6 bases and 8 bases, with 13 bases remaining between them. From germline, CDR1 is SGHTA and CDR2 FQGNSA. The CDR3 spells CASSSKTTGELFF. CDR3 bases read: TGTGCCAGCAGTTCCAAGACTACTGGGGAG.

Points on this clone: The read ends 3 residues shy of where the CDR3 ends; the end is completed using the germline J gene. The gene calls are TRBV10-1 and TRBJ2-7; 8 nucleotides match TRBD2. The CDR3 is 19 residues long. The junction had 18 bases not matched to a gene; V was cut back by 0 bases and J by 5 bases. CDR1 is WNHNN, CDR2 SYGVQD, per germline (reference sequence). The DNA read from the CDR3 is TGCGCCAGCAGTGAGTCCTTGGTCTCGGCGGGAGGCGGTAGTAACGAG. It yields the protein CASSESLVSAGGGSNE. The complete CDR3 reads CASSESLVSAGGGSNEQYF.

Details on this clone: The read gets to within 3 residues of the CDR3 end, and the germline J gene fills in the rest. This chain joins TRBV20-1 and TRBJ2-1; the match to TRBD2 covers 12 bases. CDR1 DFQATT and CDR2 SNEGSKA come from the germline V gene (reference sequence). This CDR3 is 15 amino acids long. J lost 3 bases, V lost 5 bases, and 5 bases had no gene match. The CDR3 loop is CSAAGTSGLYNEQFF. Partial CDR3 DNA: TGCAGTGCTGCCGGGACTAGCGGGCTCTACAATGAG.

This clone counts as medium-sized by frequency. The CDR3 end lies 3 residues beyond the end of the read and is filled in from the germline J gene. The chain is built from TRBV7-9 and TRBJ2-5; perhaps TRBD2 as D (6 bases). Germline V CDR1 and CDR2: SEHNR, FQNEAQ (reference sequence). The V end was cut by 7 bases, the J end by 5 bases, with 11 bases between. CDR3 length: 12 residues. The covered CDR3 bases are TGTGCCAGCACGGGACTTATGGAGACC. This gives the protein CASTGLMET. The whole CDR3 region reads CASTGLMETQYF.

Details on this clone: The read halts 3 residues ahead of the CDR3 end, with the missing end drawn from the germline J gene. The genes are TRBV6-2 or TRBV6-3 and TRBJ2-7, with D perhaps matching TRBD2 (6 bases). V gave up 2 bases and J gave up 0 bases, with 11 bases separating them. There are 15 residues in the CDR3. CDR1 and CDR2 from the germline V gene are MNHEY and SVGEGT. CDR3 bases read: TGTGCCAGCAGTTACGTGCGGGGCCTCTCCTACGAG. It is translated as CASSYVRGLSYE. The whole CDR3 region reads CASSYVRGLSYEQYF.

This clone is called medium-sized based on its frequency. The read ends 3 residues before the CDR3 terminus; that terminus is restored from the germline J gene. This chain uses TRBV29-1 with TRBJ1-2; D is uncertain. Germline V CDR1 and CDR2: SQVTM, ANQGSEA. The CDR3 consists of 14 residues. V lost 4 bases and J 0 bases, leaving 12 bases between the germline ends. CDR3 bases read: TGCAGCGTTGTTGAGGGTTTTTCTAACTATGGC. Amino acid sequence: CSVVEGFSNYG. In full, the CDR3 is CSVVEGFSNYGYTF.

This clone is classed as medium-sized by frequency. The CDR3 end lies 3 residues beyond the end of the read and is filled in from the germline J gene. V is TRBV18 and J is TRBJ2-3, with D possibly TRBD2 on 6 matching bases. This CDR3 is 15 amino acids long. Deletions cut 0 bases from V and 6 bases from J, with 13 bases between. The germline V gene encodes CDR1 KGHSH and CDR2 LQKENI. CDR3: CASSPPTGDGDTQYF. CDR3 DNA (partial): TGTGCCAGCTCACCACCGACGGGGGATGGGGATACG.